This TCR beta chain is drawn from a study of OX40 agonist ivuxolimab in advanced cancers. As for the study in general: Participants, 75% to 90% male, averaged roughly 60 years of age, ranging from roughly 23 to 90. There were three patients with partial responses, one having hepatocellular carcinoma and two cutaneous melanoma.

V dropped 0 bases and J dropped 3 bases, with 6 bases sitting between them. There are 13 residues in the CDR3. CDR1 SGDLS and CDR2 YYNGEE come from the germline V gene. Turning to this clone: The antigen is undetermined.

Points from the study as a whole: Clonal expansion from baseline to week 6 occurred in both CD4+ and CD8+ T cells.

Assay: immunoSEQ multiplex PCR; the TCRdb copy retains only in-frame clones and omits some. This sample has roughly 68,000 clones, with 91% found just once. Patients who had autoimmune disease history or got systemic immunosuppression were left out. This chain joins TRBV9 and TRBJ1-1, with D uncertain. Specimen: CD4+ or CD8+ T cells sorted from blood, collected in a trial of the OX40 agonist ivuxolimab. The clonotype originates from an adult with an advanced solid tumor such as melanoma, head and neck, liver or kidney cancer. The DNA of the CDR3 is TGTGCCAGCAGCGTAGCTTTAGACACTGAAGCTTTCTTT. Protein: CASSVALDTEAFF.